The rows below give T cell receptor beta chains drawn from one sample of a study of T cells after yellow fever vaccination. TCRdb fed the 5' RACE reads into MiXCR, producing one record per CDR3 protein. The table lists 300,000 to 350,000 distinct CDR3 sequences, around 4.5% of them singletons, with roughly a fifth in the top ten. The source material was PBMCs, sampled 15 days after the yellow fever booster vaccination. The source of these receptors is a young man who received the YFV17D yellow fever vaccine. Both conserved end residues are part of each CDR3. The order of the fields is D gene, clone size, V gene, J gene, CDR3 DNA, CDR3 protein. The D gene is left open where the match is weak. Size is omitted from some rows. Given values are once, few, many or a class for expanded clones.

TRBD1	.	TRBV4-3	TRBJ1-2	TGCGCCAGCAGCCAAGGATCCGGGACAGGGTTCTATGGCTACACCTTC	CASSQGSGTGFYGYTF
.	.	TRBV18	TRBJ1-5	TGTGCCAGCTCACCAGGTTTTCGTCAGCCCCAGCATTTT	CASSPGFRQPQHF
.	.	TRBV4-1	TRBJ1-2	TGCGCCAGCAGCCAAGAGCCATACCCATTTAACTATGGCTACACCTTC	CASSQEPYPFNYGYTF
TRBD1	.	TRBV5-1	TRBJ2-3	TGCGCCAGCAGCTTACGGACAGGGGGTCTAGATACGCAGTATTTT	CASSLRTGGLDTQYF
.	few	TRBV5-1	TRBJ2-3	TGCGCCAGCAGCTTGGTGGGTAAGAGCACAGATACGCAGTATTTT	CASSLVGKSTDTQYF
TRBD1	many	TRBV7-2	TRBJ2-7	TGTGCCAGCAGTATCACCGGGACAGTCCTCTCCTACGAGCAGTACTTC	CASSITGTVLSYEQYF
TRBD1	few	TRBV5-1	TRBJ1-5	TGCGCCAGCAGGATTGGGACAGACAGCAATCAGCCCCAGCATTTT	CASRIGTDSNQPQHF
.	many	TRBV20-1	TRBJ1-4	TGCAGTGCTAGTACCGGGGCTTCGGAAAAACTGTTTTTT	CSASTGASEKLFF
.	few	TRBV4-2	TRBJ1-5	TGTGCCAGCAGCCAAGGCGGGGAACTTAATCAGCCCCAGCATTTT	CASSQGGELNQPQHF
.	.	TRBV27	TRBJ2-3	TGTGCCAGCACCCGGCAGGGTGCAGCAGATACGCAGTATTTT	CASTRQGAADTQYF
.	.	TRBV12-5	TRBJ2-7	TGTGCTAGTGGTTTGAGGGGCTCCTACGAGCAGTACTTC	CASGLRGSYEQYF
.	few	TRBV29-1	TRBJ1-2	TGCAGCGTTGAAGGGGGCGGTGGCTACACCTTC	CSVEGGGGYTF
TRBD1	many	TRBV6-5	TRBJ2-7	TGTGCCAGCAGTTACTGGACAGGGGCCTACGAGCAGTACTTC	CASSYWTGAYEQYF
.	many	TRBV29-1	TRBJ1-1	TGCAGCGCCTACAGGGACCTTGGGGACGAAGCTTTCTTT	CSAYRDLGDEAFF
.	many	TRBV5-6	TRBJ1-1	TGTGCCAGCAGCTTAGGACCGGCAACTGAAGCTTTCTTT	CASSLGPATEAFF
.	many	TRBV20-1	TRBJ1-1	TGCAGTGCGCAGGCAAACACTGAAGCTTTCTTT	CSAQANTEAFF
TRBD1	many	TRBV7-6	TRBJ2-2	TGTGCCAGCAGCCAAACAGGGGCCACCGGGGAGCTGTTTTTT	CASSQTGATGELFF
.	many	TRBV7-2	TRBJ2-3	TGTGCCTCCCTCCTTGCGGGACAGAGGGTCACAGATACGCAGTATTTT	CASLLAGQRVTDTQYF